This TCR beta chain came from a study of blood T cell repertoires in COVID-19. This clone was counted between two and nine times. This CDR3 spans 14 amino acids. Germline V gives CDR1 LGHDT, CDR2 YNNKEL (reference sequence). V gave up 0 bases and J gave up 7 bases, with 12 bases separating them. The protocol was immunoSEQ multiplex PCR, while the TCRdb copy is restricted to in-frame clones and leaves out a portion. The profile shows 150,000 to 200,000 clones, about 80% of them singletons. The sample was PBMCs or T cells enriched from blood (not recorded which). The rearrangement links TRBV3-1 (or the pseudogene TRBV3-2) to TRBJ1-2, with D perhaps matching TRBD1 (5 bases). This clonotype was sampled from a man aged 50-59 years who had recovered from COVID-19. CDR3 protein: CASSQEGGGVGYTF. DNA of the CDR3: TGTGCCAGCAGCCAAGAGGGGGGAGGGGTTGGCTACACCTTC.